This TCR beta chain was obtained from a study of shared clonotypes between healthy human individuals. This clone was counted a few times. CDR1 is SGHTA, CDR2 FQGNSA, per germline. The CDR3 loop spans 14 amino acids. The V gene end was trimmed by 5 bases and the J gene end by 4 bases; junction bases not matched to a gene: 3. The table came from immunoSEQ multiplex PCR; TCRdb's copy has only in-frame clones and leaves some out. Here the sample spans 650,000 to 750,000 clones, 60% to 80% being singletons. This sequence was found in a woman aged 25 to 39 in good health. Sequenced sample: memory CD4+ T cells sorted from blood. Subset indicated: CD45RA-negative fraction. The chain employs TRBV7-2 and TRBJ1-1; TRBD1 aligns across 11 bases. The chain's CDR3 is CASSRDRGGTEAFF. The CDR3 nucleotides read TGTGCCAGCAGCCGGGACAGGGGGGGCACTGAAGCTTTCTTT. The whole variable domain, filled in from reference TRBV7-2 and TRBJ1-1, reads GAGVSQSPSNKVTEKGKDVELRCDPISGHTALYWYRQSLGQGLEFLIYFQGNSAPDKSGLPSDRFSAERTGGSVSTLTIQRTQQEDSAVYLCASSRDRGGTEAFFGQGTRLTVV.